This T cell receptor beta chain was documented in a study of T cells in Graves' hyperthyroidism and ophthalmopathy. Study background: It was at initial diagnosis, before any treatment, that peripheral blood was collected.

TCR beta CDR3 sequences were amplified from RNA transcripts. The HTBI primer set drove a first-round RT-PCR of the TCR CDR3. TCRdb redid the calling of the multiplex PCR reads with MiXCR, one entry per CDR3 protein. The top ten clones hold approximately 27% of a sample with 300,000 to 500,000 distinct CDR3 sequences, about 14% of them seen once. The CDR3 runs 15 residues. The germline V gene has CDR1 PRHDT and CDR2 FYEKMQ (reference sequence). After removal of 11 bases from V and 4 bases from J, the junction contained 17 bases not matched to a gene. Concerning this clonotype itself: This sequence may be a read error, since a much larger clone differs from it by one base.

This chain links TRBV13 with TRBJ2-7, with 7 bases matching TRBD1. Sequencing used blood. The clonotype originates from a middle-aged man with Graves' ophthalmopathy. In nucleotides, the CDR3 is TGTGCCGGCACAGGGGAAGGGGGTCCGGGGTACGAGCAGTACTTC. Protein sequence: CAGTGEGGPGYEQYF.